This record concerns one T cell receptor beta chain sequence. Its antigen is still unknown. The data derive from a study of cytomegalovirus exposure and HLA in healthy donors. The study, taken as a whole, reports: The authors assumed roughly uniform sequencing depth across donors for presence/absence analyses. Later analysis identified a missense DCLRE1C variant that was linked to TCR beta V- and J-gene trimming. A later analysis appeared to link common viral pathogens to several of the most significant clusters.

PCR primers comprised 60 Vbeta and 13 Jbeta primers. The data were produced by immunoSEQ multiplex PCR, yet TCRdb's version contains in-frame clones alone and is incomplete. The sample lists 250,000 or so clones; 80% to 95% were seen once. The sequence came from a girl aged 2-10 years in good health and CMV-seronegative. Material: PBMCs.

CDR3 protein: CASSLYGGGDTQYF. The CDR3 coding sequence is TGTGCCAGCAGTTTATACGGGGGTGGGGATACGCAGTATTTT. The rearrangement uses TRBV27 and TRBJ2-3; possibly TRBD2 for D (6 bases). Looked up from germline, CDR1 is MNHEY and CDR2 is SMNVEV (reference sequence). CDR3 length equals 14 residues. Trimming took off 1 base at V and 6 bases at J, with 11 bases between the two ends.